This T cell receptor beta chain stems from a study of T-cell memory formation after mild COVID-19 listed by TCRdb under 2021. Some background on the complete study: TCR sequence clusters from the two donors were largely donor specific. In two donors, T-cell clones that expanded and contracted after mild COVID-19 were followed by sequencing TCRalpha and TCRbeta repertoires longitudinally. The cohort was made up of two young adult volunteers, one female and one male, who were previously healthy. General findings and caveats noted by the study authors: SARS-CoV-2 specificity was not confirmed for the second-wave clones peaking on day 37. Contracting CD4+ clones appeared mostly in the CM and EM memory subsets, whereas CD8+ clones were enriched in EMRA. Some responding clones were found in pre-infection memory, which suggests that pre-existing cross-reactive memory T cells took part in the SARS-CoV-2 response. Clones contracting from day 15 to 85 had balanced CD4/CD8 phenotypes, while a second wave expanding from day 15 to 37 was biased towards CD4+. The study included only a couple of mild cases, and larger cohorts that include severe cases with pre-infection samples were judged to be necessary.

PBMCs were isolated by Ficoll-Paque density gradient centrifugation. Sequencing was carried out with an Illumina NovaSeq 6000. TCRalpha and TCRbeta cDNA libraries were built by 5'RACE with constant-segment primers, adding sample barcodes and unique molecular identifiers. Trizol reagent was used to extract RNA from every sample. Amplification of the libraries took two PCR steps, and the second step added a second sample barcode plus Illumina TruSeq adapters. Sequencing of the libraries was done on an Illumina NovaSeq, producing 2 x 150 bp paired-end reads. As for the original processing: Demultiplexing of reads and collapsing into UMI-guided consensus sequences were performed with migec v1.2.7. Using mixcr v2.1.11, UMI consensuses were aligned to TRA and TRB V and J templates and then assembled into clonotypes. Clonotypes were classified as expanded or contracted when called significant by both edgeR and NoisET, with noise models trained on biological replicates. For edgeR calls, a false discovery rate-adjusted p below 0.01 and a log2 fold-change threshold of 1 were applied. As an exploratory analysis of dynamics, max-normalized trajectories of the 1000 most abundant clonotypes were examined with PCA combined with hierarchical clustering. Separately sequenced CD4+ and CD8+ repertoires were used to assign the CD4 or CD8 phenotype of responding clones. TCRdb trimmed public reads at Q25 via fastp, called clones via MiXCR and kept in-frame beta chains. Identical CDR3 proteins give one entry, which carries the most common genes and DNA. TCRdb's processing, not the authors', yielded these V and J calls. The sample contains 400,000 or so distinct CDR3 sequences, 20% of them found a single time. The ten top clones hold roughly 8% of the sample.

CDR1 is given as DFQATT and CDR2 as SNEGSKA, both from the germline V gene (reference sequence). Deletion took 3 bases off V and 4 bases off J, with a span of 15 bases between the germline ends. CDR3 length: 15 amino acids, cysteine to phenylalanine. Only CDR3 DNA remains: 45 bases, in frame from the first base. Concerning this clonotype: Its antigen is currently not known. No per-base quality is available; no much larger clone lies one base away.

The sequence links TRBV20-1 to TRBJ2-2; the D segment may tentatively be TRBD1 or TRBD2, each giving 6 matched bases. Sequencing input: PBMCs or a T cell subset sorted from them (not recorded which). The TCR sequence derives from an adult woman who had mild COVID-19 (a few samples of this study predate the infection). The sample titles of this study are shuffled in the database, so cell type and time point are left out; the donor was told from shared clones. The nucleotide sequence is TGCAGTGCTAGCAGTAGCGGAGGGGGCACCGGGGAGCTGTTTTTT. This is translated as CSASSSGGGTGELFF.